These 27 T cell receptor beta chains came from one sample sequenced in a study of T cell responses to AZD1222 COVID-19 vaccine. TCRdb's table, derived via immunoSEQ multiplex PCR, lists solely in-frame clones and lacks some. The sample includes approximately 120,000 clones, roughly 87% seen only once; the top ten take roughly a tenth. Sequences were derived from peripheral blood, sampled 28 days after the second AZD1222 dose. Receptors originate from an adult who received the AZD1222 COVID-19 vaccine.

V is TRBV24-1 and J is TRBJ2-5; no definite D call. Trimming left V 10 bases short and J 4 bases short, with 3 bases between. The CDR3 contains 9 residues. Germline V gene data show CDR1 as KGHDR and CDR2 as SFDVKD. The CDR3 DNA follows: TGTGCCACGCCAGAGACCCAGTACTTC. It yields the protein CATPETQYF.

V is TRBV14 and J is TRBJ1-3, with 8 bases fitting TRBD1. The CDR3 has 16 residues. Germline assignment: CDR1 SGHDN and CDR2 FVKESK. Trimming at V came to 1 base and at J to 1 base, leaving 3 bases not matched to a gene. CDR3 nucleotides: TGTGCCAGCAGCCAAGCAGGGGGCATTTCTGGAAACACCATATATTTT. It yields the protein CASSQAGGISGNTIYF. Based on the CDR3 plus reference TRBV14 and TRBJ1-3, the full variable domain is EAGVTQFPSHSVIEKGQTVTLRCDPISGHDNLYWYRRVMGKEIKFLLHFVKESKQDESGMPNNRFLAERTGGTYSTLKVQPAELEDSGVYFCASSQAGGISGNTIYFGEGSWLTVV.

This chain connects TRBV10-3 to TRBJ1-2, with D hard to call. The V end lost 10 bases, the J end lost 1 base, and 16 bases lay between the germline ends. The CDR3 length is 14 residues. CDR1 is ENHRY and CDR2 is SYGVKD in the germline V gene. Written as DNA, the CDR3 is TGTGCCACGTCCCCCCAACCGCTTAACTATGGCTACACCTTC. This sequence encodes CATSPQPLNYGYTF.

The chain couples TRBV15 to TRBJ1-4; unclear D gene. This CDR3 comprises 14 residues. V dropped 1 base and J dropped 0 bases, with 3 bases sitting between them. CDR1 and CDR2 (germline): LNHNV, YYDKDF (reference sequence). The CDR3: CATSRGATNEKLFF. DNA of the CDR3: TGTGCCACCAGCAGAGGGGCAACTAATGAAAAACTGTTTTTT.

This clone was seen once. V is TRBV15 and J is TRBJ1-1; D gene unclear. Germline V lookup: CDR1 LNHNV, CDR2 YYDKDF (reference sequence). The CDR3 consists of 13 residues. The germline V and J ends were trimmed by 6 bases and 3 bases, with 11 bases remaining between them. CDR3 sequence reads: CATSNVVDTEAFF. The CDR3 DNA is TGTGCCACCAGTAACGTCGTGGACACTGAAGCTTTCTTT.

V and J are TRBV6-5 and TRBJ2-1; D is tentatively TRBD1 or TRBD2 (5 bases each). The CDR3 is made up of 13 amino acids. From germline, CDR1 is MNHEY and CDR2 SVGAGI. V was cut by 0 bases and J by 9 bases, with 9 bases left in between. CDR3 sequence: CASSYSEGFEQFF. CDR3 in DNA: TGTGCCAGCAGTTACTCCGAGGGGTTTGAGCAGTTCTTC.

This chain uses TRBV20-1 with TRBJ2-1; D not resolved. CDR1 is DFQATT, CDR2 SNEGSKA, per germline (reference sequence). Between the trimmed V and J ends, which lost 6 bases and 8 bases, there was a span of 11 bases. The CDR3 sequence is 11 residues long. CDR3 sequence (DNA): TGCAGTGCCCTGGCCCAAGATGAGCAGTTCTTC. Translating gives CSALAQDEQFF.

The chain recombines TRBV5-6 with TRBJ1-1; D gene uncertain. In germline, CDR1 is SGHDT, CDR2 YYEEEE. CDR3 length: 12 amino acids. V gave up 4 bases and J gave up 5 bases, with 9 bases separating them. CDR3 DNA: TGTGCCAGCAGCCAGTCGTGGACTGAAGCTTTCTTT. Protein product: CASSQSWTEAFF.

This chain joins TRBV6-5 and TRBJ1-5, with 9 bases aligning to TRBD1. V lost 6 bases and J lost 3; bases outside the gene matches: 6. Germline CDR1 reads MNHEY; CDR2 reads SVGAGI. The CDR3 is 15 residues long. CDR3 sequence: CASRTQGAFNQPQHF. CDR3 bases: TGTGCCAGCAGAACACAGGGGGCCTTCAATCAGCCCCAGCATTTT.

This sequence joins TRBV5-4 and TRBJ2-2; D is undetermined. The CDR3 spans 12 residues. Germline loops: CDR1 SGHNT, CDR2 YYREEE (reference sequence). V dropped 0 bases and J dropped 7 bases, with 4 bases sitting between them. CDR3 bases: TGTGCCAGCAGCTTGGCGGGCGGGGAGCTGTTTTTT. Amino acid sequence: CASSLAGGELFF.

The chain combines TRBV5-1 with TRBJ2-5; D remains ambiguous. Trimming took off 2 bases at V and 1 base at J, with 9 bases between the two ends. This CDR3 spans 14 amino acids. Germline CDR1 reads SGHRS; CDR2 reads YFSETQ. The CDR3 spells CASSLTVPQETQYF. The CDR3, as DNA: TGCGCCAGCAGCTTAACAGTACCCCAAGAGACCCAGTACTTC.

V usage is TRBV19 and J usage is TRBJ2-4; 7 bases are a match to TRBD2. The CDR3 extends over 22 amino acids. Germline CDR1 reads LNHDA; CDR2 reads SQIVND (reference sequence). Losses at the gene ends were 6 bases for V and 0 bases for J; bases not matched to a gene: 26. The CDR3 reads CASRPLGIGLPTGGVAKNIQYF. The CDR3 coding sequence is TGTGCCAGTAGGCCCCTAGGAATAGGGCTCCCCACGGGGGGAGTAGCCAAAAACATTCAGTACTTC.

This clone was counted once. The chain has TRBV7-2 and TRBJ2-7, with D possibly TRBD1 on 8 matching bases. Trimming took 3 bases from V and 5 from J, leaving 14 bases between them. There are 14 residues in the CDR3. Germline values: CDR1 SGHTA, CDR2 FQGNSA. CDR3 in DNA: TGTGCCAGCAGCTTCCGGACAGGGAGGGACGAGCAGTACTTC. It codes for CASSFRTGRDEQYF. The full variable domain, in which reference TRBV7-2 and TRBJ2-7 provide the parts outside the CDR3, is GAGVSQSPSNKVTEKGKDVELRCDPISGHTALYWYRQSLGQGLEFLIYFQGNSAPDKSGLPSDRFSAERTGGSVSTLTIQRTQQEDSAVYLCASSFRTGRDEQYFGPGTRLTVT.

The table lists this clone with a few counts. The chain links TRBV5-1 to TRBJ2-7; D possibly corresponds to TRBD1 (5 bases). Trimming shortened V by 4 bases and J by 1 base, and 9 bases separated the two germline ends. CDR1 and CDR2 from the germline V gene are SGHRS and YFSETQ. The CDR3 is 13 amino acids. CDR3 residues: CASSAQVSYEQYF. The CDR3 bases are TGCGCCAGCAGCGCACAGGTTTCCTACGAGCAGTACTTC.

The chain couples TRBV9 to TRBJ1-2; TRBD1 agrees at 9 bases. Germline V gene sequence: CDR1 SGDLS, CDR2 YYNGEE. Germline trimming cut 2 bases from V and 2 bases from J; bases unmatched to any gene: 1. The CDR3 runs to 14 residues. This CDR3 is CASSVTGGNYGYTF. The CDR3 DNA reads as TGTGCCAGCAGCGTGACAGGGGGGAACTATGGCTACACCTTC.

V and J are TRBV9 and TRBJ2-4, with D perhaps TRBD1 or TRBD2 (5 bases each). Germline values: CDR1 SGDLS, CDR2 YYNGEE. V was cut by 0 bases and J by 7 bases, with 11 bases left in between. This CDR3 comprises 14 residues. The CDR3 protein is CASSVGNEGNIQYF. The CDR3 region has the DNA TGTGCCAGCAGCGTAGGGAACGAGGGGAACATTCAGTACTTC. Supplemented by reference TRBV9 and TRBJ2-4, the full variable domain reads DSGVTQTPKHLITATGQRVTLRCSPRSGDLSVYWYQQSLDQGLQFLIQYYNGEERAKGNILERFSAQQFPDLHSELNLSSLELGDSALYFCASSVGNEGNIQYFGAGTRLSVL.

V and J are TRBV27 and TRBJ2-1; 7 bases are a match to TRBD1. The CDR3 length is 14 residues. After removal of 9 bases from V and 2 bases from J, the junction contained 7 bases not matched to a gene. The germline V gene encodes CDR1 MNHEY and CDR2 SMNVEV (reference sequence). CDR3 sequence reads: CASLRQGAYNEQFF. The CDR3 region has the DNA TGTGCCAGTCTCCGACAGGGAGCCTACAATGAGCAGTTCTTC.

This clone was seen once. The chain has TRBV20-1 and TRBJ1-3; tentatively, D is TRBD1 (6 bases). Germline V gene data show CDR1 as DFQATT and CDR2 as SNEGSKA (reference sequence). CDR3 length: 14 residues. The ends were cut back, 3 bases at V and 0 bases at J, with 9 bases in the middle. In nucleotides, the CDR3 is TGCAGTGCTAGTACAGGGTACTCTGGAAACACCATATATTTT. This encodes CSASTGYSGNTIYF.

This clone is a singleton in its sample. The chain recombines TRBV27 with TRBJ1-4; D is unclear. V lost 2 bases and J 0 bases, leaving 10 bases between the germline ends. The germline gives CDR1 MNHEY, CDR2 SMNVEV (reference sequence). This CDR3 contains 16 residues. The CDR3 reads CASSLRSLATNEKLFF. The CDR3 nucleotides are TGTGCCAGCAGTTTACGTTCTTTAGCAACTAATGAAAAACTGTTTTTT.

V and J are TRBV5-5 and TRBJ1-4; 8 bases agree with TRBD1. Germline V CDR1 and CDR2: SGHKS, YYEKEE (reference sequence). The CDR3 is 18 amino acids. J was trimmed by 8 bases and V by 0 bases; bases with no gene match: 15. CDR3 in amino acids: CASSLAAGGGTVYEKLFF. DNA for the CDR3: TGTGCCAGCAGCTTGGCGGCAGGGGGCGGGACGGTGTACGAAAAACTGTTTTTT.

This clone was seen only a few times. The chain is built from TRBV2 and TRBJ1-1; D may be TRBD1 (6 bases). Trimming stripped 5 bases from V and 5 bases from J, with 24 bases between. Germline V CDR1 and CDR2: SNHLY, FYNNEI. This CDR3 comprises 17 residues. The CDR3 DNA follows: TGTGCCAGCAGTCCTTTAACAGGGTTAACCCTCTGGACTGAAGCTTTCTTT. Translated, it gives CASSPLTGLTLWTEAFF.

V and J are TRBV5-4 and TRBJ2-1; 11 nucleotides line up with TRBD2. Losses at the gene ends were 4 bases for V and 8 bases for J; bases not matched to a gene: 8. CDR3 length: 15 residues. CDR1 is SGHNT, CDR2 YYREEE, per germline (reference sequence). The DNA for the CDR3 is TGTGCCAGCAGCCAGGGGGTAGCGGGAGGGGATGAGCAGTTCTTC. Its protein is CASSQGVAGGDEQFF.

The V gene is TRBV3-1 (or the pseudogene TRBV3-2), the J gene TRBJ2-5; D unclear. CDR1 and CDR2 (germline): LGHDT, YNNKEL (reference sequence). The CDR3 spans 11 residues. The germline V and J ends were trimmed by 4 bases and 2 bases, with 2 bases remaining between them. Written as DNA, the CDR3 is TGTGCCAGCAGCCGTCAAGAGACCCAGTACTTC. This codes for CASSRQETQYF.

This clone was detected only once. The genes are TRBV30 and TRBJ1-1, with D tentatively TRBD1 (5 bases). In germline, CDR1 is GTSNPN, CDR2 SVGIG (reference sequence). This CDR3 contains 10 residues. Trimming pared 5 bases from V and 7 bases from J, leaving 8 bases between. The CDR3 bases are TGTGCCTGGGACAGAGGTGAAGCTTTCTTT. Translation: CAWDRGEAFF. Variable domain in full (rest from reference TRBV30 and TRBJ1-1): SQTIHQWPATLVQPVGSPLSLECTVEGTSNPNLYWYRQAAGRGLQLLFYSVGIGQISSEVPQNLSASRPQDRQFILSSKKLLLSDSGFYLCAWDRGEAFFGQGTRLTVV.

The chain couples TRBV5-1 to TRBJ2-7, with 9 bases lining up with TRBD2. This CDR3 is built from 16 residues. Germline CDR1 and CDR2: SGHRS and YFSETQ. With 2 bases clipped from V and 2 bases from J, the junction kept 8 bases outside the gene matches. CDR3 amino acids: CASSLQGGRAPYEQYF. CDR3 coding DNA: TGCGCCAGCAGCTTACAAGGCGGGAGGGCCCCCTACGAGCAGTACTTC. Combining the CDR3 with reference TRBV5-1 and TRBJ2-7 gives the whole variable domain KAGVTQTPRYLIKTRGQQVTLSCSPISGHRSVSWYQQTPGQGLQFLFEYFSETQRNKGNFPGRFSGRQFSNSRSEMNVSTLELGDSALYLCASSLQGGRAPYEQYFGPGTRLTVT.

This clone came up once. The chain is built from TRBV29-1 and TRBJ1-1; a weak D match, TRBD1 (5 bases). The germline V gene encodes CDR1 SQVTM and CDR2 ANQGSEA. The ends were cut back, 4 bases at V and 3 bases at J, with 12 bases in the middle. This CDR3 has 13 residues. The CDR3 reads CSVGDSIHTEAFF. CDR3 DNA sequence: TGCAGCGTTGGAGACAGTATACACACTGAAGCTTTCTTT.

This rearrangement joins TRBV28 to TRBJ2-7; 9 bases align to TRBD2. The CDR3 sequence is 15 residues long. Germline V gene lookup returns CDR1 MDHEN and CDR2 SYDVKM. With 11 bases clipped from V and 2 bases from J, the junction kept 13 bases outside the gene matches. The CDR3: CASAYLAGPAYEQYF. In nucleotides, the CDR3 is TGTGCCTCAGCATATCTAGCGGGACCCGCCTACGAGCAGTACTTC.